Sequencing of this T cell receptor beta chain was carried out in a study of human T cells and chemical hapten exposure. Study as a whole: Yields of TCR per sample differed, chiefly owing to small differences in pooled library volume. Findings and caveats of the study: The number of TCRs above 1 in 1000 frequency did not change after DPC sensitization.

It was unfractionated whole blood from which total RNA was extracted. The library gave individual cDNA molecules unique molecular identifiers. From the 5' RACE reads, TCRdb called clonotypes with MiXCR, one entry per CDR3 protein. The sample includes 130,000 or so distinct CDR3 sequences, around 4.1% seen only once; the top ten take over 1.1%. V lost 5 bases, J lost 2 bases, and 18 bases lay in between. This CDR3 has 16 amino acids. Germline V CDR1 and CDR2: SGHAT, FQDESV (reference sequence). At least ten counts were recorded for this clonotype. Its antigen is currently unknown. This clonotype was obtained from a female donor in good health. The chain couples TRBV11-1 to TRBJ2-5; D tentatively reads TRBD1 or TRBD2 (5 bases each). CDR3 residues: CASSETGRRTQETQYF. The CDR3 bases are TGTGCCAGCAGCGAAACGGGACGCAGGACGCAAGAGACCCAGTACTTC.